A selection of T cell receptor beta chains follows, all from one sample in a study of blood T cell repertoires in COVID-19. The repertoire was sequenced with immunoSEQ multiplex PCR; TCRdb's copy has only in-frame clones and lacks some. Counted here are around 300,000 clones, about 90% occurring once; the ten biggest clones make up 2.5% to 3.5%. Sequencing was performed on peripheral blood. The source is a woman between 25 and 40 years old with COVID-19, enrolled during active disease. Each CDR3 is given with its conserved first and last residue. A D gene is named only where the DNA matches it firmly.

v_call: TRBV2
j_call: TRBJ1-1
d_call: -
cdr3_aa: CASLIQGQTEAFF
cdr3_nt: TGTGCCAGCTTAATCCAGGGTCAAACTGAAGCTTTCTTT

v_call: TRBV6-2/TRBV6-3
j_call: TRBJ1-5
d_call: TRBD1
cdr3_aa: CASSRGQVSNQPQHF
cdr3_nt: TGTGCCAGCAGCCGCGGACAGGTTAGCAATCAGCCCCAGCATTTT

v_call: TRBV19
j_call: TRBJ1-3
d_call: -
cdr3_aa: CASSSTGGNTIYF
cdr3_nt: TGTGCCAGTAGTTCAACCGGTGGAAACACCATATATTTT

v_call: TRBV6-1
j_call: TRBJ2-7
d_call: TRBD2
cdr3_aa: CASSEYIAGSSYEQYF
cdr3_nt: TGTGCCAGCAGCGAATATATAGCGGGCAGCTCCTACGAGCAGTACTTC

v_call: TRBV19
j_call: TRBJ2-1
d_call: TRBD1
cdr3_aa: CASSPQGANEQFF
cdr3_nt: TGTGCCAGTAGCCCTCAGGGGGCGAATGAGCAGTTCTTC

v_call: TRBV5-1
j_call: TRBJ2-5
d_call: TRBD1
cdr3_aa: CASSLADRALGETQYF
cdr3_nt: TGCGCCAGCAGCTTGGCTGACAGGGCGTTGGGAGAGACCCAGTACTTC

v_call: TRBV4-2
j_call: TRBJ2-3
d_call: TRBD2
cdr3_aa: CASSQDLGLAAVNTQYF
cdr3_nt: TGTGCCAGCAGCCAAGATTTGGGCCTAGCGGCTGTTAATACGCAGTATTTT

v_call: TRBV5-1
j_call: TRBJ2-1
d_call: TRBD2
cdr3_aa: CASRPTLAGVGNEQFF
cdr3_nt: TGCGCCAGCAGACCTACTCTAGCGGGAGTCGGCAATGAGCAGTTCTTC

v_call: TRBV2
j_call: TRBJ2-7
d_call: TRBD1
cdr3_aa: CAAGDRGLGEQYF
cdr3_nt: TGTGCCGCCGGGGACAGGGGTTTGGGCGAGCAGTACTTC

v_call: TRBV2
j_call: TRBJ2-1
d_call: TRBD2
cdr3_aa: CASSGGLASEQFF
cdr3_nt: TGTGCCAGCAGTGGAGGACTAGCCAGTGAGCAGTTCTTC

v_call: TRBV19
j_call: TRBJ2-2
d_call: -
cdr3_aa: CASSIDSTGELFF
cdr3_nt: TGTGCCAGTAGTATAGATTCGACCGGGGAGCTGTTTTTT

v_call: TRBV30
j_call: TRBJ1-1
d_call: -
cdr3_aa: CAWRPPVSGKSFSMNTEAFF
cdr3_nt: TGTGCCTGGAGACCCCCCGTTTCGGGGAAGAGTTTTTCGATGAACACTGAAGCTTTCTTT

v_call: TRBV5-5
j_call: TRBJ2-3
d_call: TRBD1
cdr3_aa: CASSLRGTGFSDTQYF
cdr3_nt: TGTGCCAGCAGCTTACGAGGGACAGGGTTTTCCGATACGCAGTATTTT

v_call: TRBV3-1/TRBV3-2
j_call: TRBJ1-1
d_call: -
cdr3_aa: CASSRVNTEAFF
cdr3_nt: TGTGCCAGCAGCCGAGTGAACACTGAAGCTTTCTTT

v_call: TRBV28
j_call: TRBJ1-6
d_call: TRBD1
cdr3_aa: CASSLGWTGLDSPLHF
cdr3_nt: TGTGCCAGCAGTTTAGGCTGGACAGGTTTGGATTCACCCCTCCACTTT

v_call: TRBV6-5
j_call: TRBJ2-3
d_call: -
cdr3_aa: CASSYRLRDTQYF
cdr3_nt: TGTGCCAGCAGTTATCGCCTCCGGGATACGCAGTATTTT

v_call: TRBV9
j_call: TRBJ2-1
d_call: TRBD2
cdr3_aa: CASSGTSGNEQFF
cdr3_nt: TGTGCCAGCAGCGGGACTAGCGGCAATGAGCAGTTCTTC

v_call: TRBV4-1
j_call: TRBJ2-3
d_call: -
cdr3_aa: CASSQGTARGTDTQYF
cdr3_nt: TGCGCCAGCAGCCAAGGGACTGCCCGGGGTACAGATACGCAGTATTTT

v_call: TRBV2
j_call: TRBJ2-2
d_call: -
cdr3_aa: CASSGEVTGELFF
cdr3_nt: TGTGCCAGCAGTGGCGAGGTCACCGGGGAGCTGTTTTTT

v_call: TRBV28
j_call: TRBJ2-1
d_call: -
cdr3_aa: CASSSTSRVGEQFF
cdr3_nt: TGTGCCAGCAGTTCAACTAGTAGGGTAGGCGAGCAGTTCTTC

v_call: TRBV20-1
j_call: TRBJ2-1
d_call: TRBD2
cdr3_aa: CSASGIGGSVDEQFF
cdr3_nt: TGCAGTGCTAGTGGGATTGGCGGGAGTGTCGATGAGCAGTTCTTC

v_call: TRBV27
j_call: TRBJ1-5
d_call: TRBD1
cdr3_aa: CASSPGQGRTYSNQPQHF
cdr3_nt: TGTGCCAGCAGTCCGGGACAGGGGCGGACATATAGCAATCAGCCCCAGCATTTT

v_call: TRBV18
j_call: TRBJ1-3
d_call: TRBD1
cdr3_aa: CASSPPGQGMEGSGNTIYF
cdr3_nt: TGTGCCAGCTCACCTCCGGGACAGGGAATGGAAGGCTCTGGAAACACCATATATTTT

v_call: TRBV29-1
j_call: TRBJ2-5
d_call: TRBD1
cdr3_aa: CSAPTGVETQYF
cdr3_nt: TGCAGCGCCCCCACAGGGGTTGAGACCCAGTACTTC

v_call: TRBV4-2
j_call: TRBJ1-3
d_call: -
cdr3_aa: CASSQLLPRFSGNTIYF
cdr3_nt: TGTGCCAGCAGCCAACTCCTCCCGCGGTTCTCTGGAAACACCATATATTTT

v_call: TRBV19
j_call: TRBJ1-1
d_call: -
cdr3_aa: CASSTTQTGGTEAFF
cdr3_nt: TGTGCCAGTAGTACCACCCAGACAGGAGGCACTGAAGCTTTCTTT

v_call: TRBV6-5
j_call: TRBJ1-1
d_call: -
cdr3_aa: CASSYQGSGTEAFF
cdr3_nt: TGTGCCAGCAGTTACCAGGGTTCGGGCACTGAAGCTTTCTTT

v_call: TRBV2
j_call: TRBJ2-2
d_call: -
cdr3_aa: CASRGDIGPGELFF
cdr3_nt: TGTGCCAGCAGGGGCGATATTGGGCCCGGGGAGCTGTTTTTT

v_call: TRBV7-2
j_call: TRBJ2-7
d_call: TRBD1
cdr3_aa: CASRSRQGAGDKQYF
cdr3_nt: TGTGCCAGCAGGTCAAGACAGGGGGCCGGAGACAAGCAGTACTTC

v_call: TRBV6-5
j_call: TRBJ2-7
d_call: -
cdr3_aa: CASSYPRGGAYEQYF
cdr3_nt: TGTGCCAGCAGTTATCCCAGGGGTGGCGCCTACGAGCAGTACTTC

v_call: TRBV5-4
j_call: TRBJ2-1
d_call: TRBD2
cdr3_aa: CASSFGLAGVNEQFF
cdr3_nt: TGTGCCAGCAGCTTTGGACTAGCGGGAGTCAATGAGCAGTTCTTC